This is a list of T cell receptor beta chains from one sample in a study of blood T cell repertoires in COVID-19. Clones were sequenced by immunoSEQ multiplex PCR, and TCRdb holds only the in-frame ones, with some missing. This table has about 80,000 clones, over 75% appearing once. The sample taken for sequencing was peripheral blood. Receptor source: a human donor in a cohort sampled during active COVID-19. Both conserved end residues are part of each CDR3. A D gene is named only where the DNA matches it firmly. Rows give clone size only sometimes, using once, few, many, or a class for an expanded clone.

>TRBJ1-5|once|NA|TRBV3-1/TRBV3-2
CASSQSGEARLHF
TGTGCCAGCAGCCAATCGGGGGAGGCGCGCCTGCATTTT
>TRBJ1-4|NA|TRBD1|TRBV2
CASRQGATEKLFF
TGTGCCAGCAGGCAGGGGGCTACGGAAAAACTGTTTTTT
>TRBJ2-2|few|NA|TRBV7-2
CASSLVGRRSTGELFF
TGTGCCAGCAGCTTAGTTGGGAGGAGATCGACCGGGGAGCTGTTTTTT
>TRBJ2-3|NA|TRBD2|TRBV19
CASSIPSGGEYTDTQYF
TGTGCCAGTAGTATCCCTAGCGGAGGGGAATACACAGATACGCAGTATTTT
>TRBJ2-5|NA|NA|TRBV11-3
CASSLQPPGGPQETQYF
TGTGCCAGCAGCTTACAACCCCCCGGGGGTCCACAAGAGACCCAGTACTTC
>TRBJ2-1|NA|NA|TRBV28
CASRRGGAYNEQFF
TGTGCCAGCAGACGAGGCGGGGCCTACAATGAGCAGTTCTTC
>TRBJ2-1|NA|TRBD2|TRBV20-1
CSARTSGGQFF
TGCAGTGCTAGAACTAGCGGGGGGCAGTTCTTC
>TRBJ2-7|NA|TRBD2|TRBV28
CASSPPNGRAGEQYF
TGTGCCAGCAGTCCCCCCAACGGGAGGGCCGGGGAGCAGTACTTC
>TRBJ1-6|NA|TRBD1|TRBV5-5
CASGGTANSPLHF
TGTGCCAGCGGGGGGACAGCGAATTCACCCCTCCACTTT
>TRBJ2-6|NA|TRBD1|TRBV7-2
CASSIGQGRYGANVLTF
TGTGCCAGCAGCATAGGACAGGGGCGGTATGGGGCCAACGTCCTGACTTTC
>TRBJ1-2|NA|NA|TRBV6-5
CASSSDGKIYGYTF
TGTGCCAGCAGTTCGGACGGGAAGATCTATGGCTACACCTTC
>TRBJ1-2|once|TRBD1|TRBV23-1
CASSRDRANYGYTF
TGCGCCAGCAGCCGGGACAGGGCTAACTATGGCTACACCTTC
>TRBJ2-5|NA|NA|TRBV6-2/TRBV6-3
CASSSRTFQETQYF
TGTGCCAGCAGTTCCCGGACATTCCAAGAGACCCAGTACTTC
>TRBJ2-3|NA|TRBD2|TRBV5-1
CASSVSGSWTDTQYF
TGCGCCAGCAGCGTTAGCGGGAGTTGGACAGATACGCAGTATTTT
>TRBJ1-3|NA|NA|TRBV19
CASSSTFGNTIYF
TGTGCCAGTAGTTCGACATTTGGAAACACCATATATTTT
>TRBJ2-1|NA|TRBD1|TRBV6-5
CASRSRQGSNNEQFF
TGTGCCAGCAGGAGCAGACAGGGGAGTAACAATGAGCAGTTCTTC
>TRBJ1-4|NA|NA|TRBV3-1/TRBV3-2
CASSPQGRFRHNEKLFF
TGTGCCAGCAGCCCGCAGGGTCGGTTCCGACATAATGAAAAACTGTTTTTT
>TRBJ2-2|NA|TRBD1|TRBV7-9
CASSLATGQIGELFF
TGTGCCAGCAGCTTAGCCACGGGACAGATCGGGGAGCTGTTTTTT
>TRBJ1-1|NA|TRBD1|TRBV29-1
CSVRTGQGTEAFF
TGCAGCGTACGGACAGGCCAGGGGACTGAAGCTTTCTTT
>TRBJ1-5|NA|NA|TRBV28
CASSLRAGNQPQHF
TGTGCCAGCAGTCTACGGGCAGGGAATCAGCCCCAGCATTTT
>TRBJ2-5|NA|TRBD2|TRBV29-1
CSVIGLAGVETQYF
TGCAGCGTCATAGGACTAGCGGGAGTAGAGACCCAGTACTTC
>TRBJ2-1|NA|TRBD2|TRBV7-2
CASSLRRGGRYNEQFF
TGTGCCAGCAGCTTAAGGCGGGGGGGTCGATACAATGAGCAGTTCTTC